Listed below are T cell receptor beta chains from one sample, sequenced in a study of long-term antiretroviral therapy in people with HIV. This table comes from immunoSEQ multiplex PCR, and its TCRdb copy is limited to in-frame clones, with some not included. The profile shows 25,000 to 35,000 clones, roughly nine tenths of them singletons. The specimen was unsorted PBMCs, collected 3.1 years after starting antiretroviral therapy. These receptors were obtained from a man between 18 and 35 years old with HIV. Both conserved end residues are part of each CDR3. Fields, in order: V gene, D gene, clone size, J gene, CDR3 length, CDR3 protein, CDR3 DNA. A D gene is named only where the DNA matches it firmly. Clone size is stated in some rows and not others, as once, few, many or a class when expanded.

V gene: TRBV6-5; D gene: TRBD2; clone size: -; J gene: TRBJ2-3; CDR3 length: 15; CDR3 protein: CASRSSGGLGDTQYF; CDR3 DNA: TGTGCCAGCAGGAGTAGCGGGGGATTGGGAGATACGCAGTATTTT
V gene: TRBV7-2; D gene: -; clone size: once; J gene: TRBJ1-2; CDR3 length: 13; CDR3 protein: CASSLGTSGGYTF; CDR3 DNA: TGTGCCAGCAGCTTAGGGACGTCGGGGGGCTACACCTTC
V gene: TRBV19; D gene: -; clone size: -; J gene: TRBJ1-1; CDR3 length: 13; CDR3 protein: CASSQEYGTEAFF; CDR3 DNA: TGTGCCAGTAGTCAGGAATATGGGACTGAAGCTTTCTTT
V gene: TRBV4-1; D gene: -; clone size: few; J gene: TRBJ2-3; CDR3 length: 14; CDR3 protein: CASSQETSPDTQYF; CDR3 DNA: TGCGCCAGCAGCCAAGAGACTAGTCCCGATACGCAGTATTTT
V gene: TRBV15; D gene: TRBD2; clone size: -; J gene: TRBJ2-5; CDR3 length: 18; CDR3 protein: CATSRDLMASGRQETQYF; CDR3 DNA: TGTGCCACCAGCAGAGATTTAATGGCTAGCGGGAGACAAGAGACCCAGTACTTC
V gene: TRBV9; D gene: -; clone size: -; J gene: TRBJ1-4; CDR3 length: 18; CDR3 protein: CASSVNPTRTATNEKLFF; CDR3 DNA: TGTGCCAGCAGCGTCAACCCCACAAGGACAGCAACTAATGAAAAACTGTTTTTT
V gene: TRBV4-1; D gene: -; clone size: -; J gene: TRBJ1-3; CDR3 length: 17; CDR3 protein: CASSQDPTSTLEDTIYF; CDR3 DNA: TGCGCCAGCAGCCAAGACCCGACGAGTACCCTAGAGGACACCATATATTTT
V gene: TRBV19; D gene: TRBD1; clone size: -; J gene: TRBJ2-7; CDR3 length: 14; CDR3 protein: CASSISRGTYEQYF; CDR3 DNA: TGTGCCAGTAGTATCAGCAGGGGGACCTACGAGCAGTACTTC
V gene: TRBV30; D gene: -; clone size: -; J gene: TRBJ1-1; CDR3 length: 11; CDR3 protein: CAWSPRTEAFF; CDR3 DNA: TGTGCCTGGAGTCCGCGGACTGAAGCTTTCTTT
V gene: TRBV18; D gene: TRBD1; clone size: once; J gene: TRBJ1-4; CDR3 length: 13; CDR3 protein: CASRGQVNEKLFF; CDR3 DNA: TGTGCCAGCCGGGGACAGGTTAATGAAAAACTGTTTTTT